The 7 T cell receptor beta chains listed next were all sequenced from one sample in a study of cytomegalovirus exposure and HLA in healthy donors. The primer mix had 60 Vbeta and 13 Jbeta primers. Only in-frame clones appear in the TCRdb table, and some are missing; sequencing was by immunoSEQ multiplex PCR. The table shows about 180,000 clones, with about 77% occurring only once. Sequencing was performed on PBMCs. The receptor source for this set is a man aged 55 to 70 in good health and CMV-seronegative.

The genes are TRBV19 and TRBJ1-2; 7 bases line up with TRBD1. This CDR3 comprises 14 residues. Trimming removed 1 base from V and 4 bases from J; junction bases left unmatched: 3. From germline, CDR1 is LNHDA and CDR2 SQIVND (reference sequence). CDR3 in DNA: TGTGCCAGTAGTATAGCCACAGGGGCCTATGGCTACACCTTC. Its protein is CASSIATGAYGYTF. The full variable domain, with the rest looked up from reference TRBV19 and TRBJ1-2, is DGGITQSPKYLFRKEGQNVTLSCEQNLNHDAMYWYRQDPGQGLRLIYYSQIVNDFQKGDIAEGYSVSREKKESFPLTVTSAQKNPTAFYLCASSIATGAYGYTFGSGTRLTVV.

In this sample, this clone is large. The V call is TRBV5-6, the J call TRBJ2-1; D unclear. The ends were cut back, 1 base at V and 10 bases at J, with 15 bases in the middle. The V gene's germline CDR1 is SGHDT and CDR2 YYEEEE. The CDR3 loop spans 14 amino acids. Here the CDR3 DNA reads TGTGCCAGCAGCTTGATGCGGAGAGAGAGGGAGCAGTTCTTC. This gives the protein CASSLMRREREQFF.

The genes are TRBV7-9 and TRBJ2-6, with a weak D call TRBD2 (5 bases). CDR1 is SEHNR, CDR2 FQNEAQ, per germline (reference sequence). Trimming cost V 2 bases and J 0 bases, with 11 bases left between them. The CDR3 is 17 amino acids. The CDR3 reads CASSLPGLRSGANVLTF. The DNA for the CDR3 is TGTGCCAGCAGCTTACCCGGACTTCGCTCTGGGGCCAACGTCCTGACTTTC.

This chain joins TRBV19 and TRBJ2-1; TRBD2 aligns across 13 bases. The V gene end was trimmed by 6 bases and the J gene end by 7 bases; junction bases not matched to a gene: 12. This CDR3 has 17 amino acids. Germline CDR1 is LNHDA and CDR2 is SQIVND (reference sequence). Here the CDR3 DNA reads TGTGCCAGTAGGCTTGCAGGACTAGCGGGAGACAGGAATGAGCAGTTCTTC. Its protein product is CASRLAGLAGDRNEQFF.

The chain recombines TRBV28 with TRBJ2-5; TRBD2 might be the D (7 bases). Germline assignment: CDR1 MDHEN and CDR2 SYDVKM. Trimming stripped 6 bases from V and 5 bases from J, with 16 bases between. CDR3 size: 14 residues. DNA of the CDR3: TGTGCCAGCAGCCCAACAAGGGGGGGGGAGACCCAGTACTTC. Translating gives CASSPTRGGETQYF.

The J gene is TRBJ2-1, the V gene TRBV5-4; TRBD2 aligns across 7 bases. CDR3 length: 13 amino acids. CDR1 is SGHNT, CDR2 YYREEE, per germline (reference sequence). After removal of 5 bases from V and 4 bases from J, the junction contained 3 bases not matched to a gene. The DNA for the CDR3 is TGTGCCAGCAGAATCGGGGGGTACAATGAGCAGTTCTTC. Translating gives CASRIGGYNEQFF.

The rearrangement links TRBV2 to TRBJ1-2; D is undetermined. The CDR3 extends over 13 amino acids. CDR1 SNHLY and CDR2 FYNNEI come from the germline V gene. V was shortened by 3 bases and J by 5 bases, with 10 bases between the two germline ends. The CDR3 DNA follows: TGTGCCAGCAGTGAGCTTCGGTCGTATGGCTACACCTTC. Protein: CASSELRSYGYTF.